One sample yielded the 14 T cell receptor beta chains listed below, sequenced in a study of OX40 agonist ivuxolimab in advanced cancers. Libraries were prepared by immunoSEQ multiplex PCR; TCRdb keeps only in-frame clonotypes and omits some of them. The data show some 20,000 clones, around nine tenths seen once. Source: CD4+ or CD8+ T cells sorted from blood, taken in a trial of the OX40 agonist ivuxolimab. These receptors originate from an adult with an advanced solid tumor such as melanoma, head and neck, liver or kidney cancer.

The rearrangement links TRBV21-1 to TRBJ2-1; TRBD1 was called by the table and not checked on the DNA. TRBV21-1 is tagged as a pseudogene. The CDR3 sequence is 14 residues long. The CDR3 DNA is TGTGCCAGCAGCCTCGGACAGGGCGAATTGGAGCAGTTCTTC. Protein product: CASSLGQGELEQFF.

The chain is built from TRBV29-1 and TRBJ1-2, with D possibly TRBD1 on 6 matching bases. The V gene lost 6 bases and the J gene lost 10 bases, with 12 bases spanning the gap. Germline-derived CDR1 and CDR2 are SQVTM and ANQGSEA. The CDR3 is 10 amino acids. CDR3 nucleotide sequence: TGCAGCGTGGGGGGCCGGGACTACACCTTC. Its protein product is CSVGGRDYTF.

The genes are TRBV27 and TRBJ1-1; D not resolved. The CDR3 has 13 amino acids. V was trimmed by 5 bases and J by 0 bases, leaving 7 bases between them. The germline gives CDR1 MNHEY, CDR2 SMNVEV (reference sequence). The CDR3 here is CASSPTLNTEAFF. CDR3 nucleotide sequence: TGTGCCAGCAGTCCGACACTGAACACTGAAGCTTTCTTT.

J is TRBJ2-7 and V is TRBV5-3; TRBD1 aligns across 11 bases. TRBV5-3 carries the ORF label, with uncertain function. The CDR3 consists of 15 residues. With V trimmed by 3 bases and J by 2 bases, 4 bases remained unmatched. CDR3: CARSSPGQGAYEQYF. The CDR3, as DNA: TGTGCCAGAAGCTCACCGGGACAGGGGGCCTACGAGCAGTACTTC.

This chain connects TRBV9 to TRBJ1-2; TRBD1 matches 11 bases. Germline CDR1 SGDLS, CDR2 YYNGEE. This CDR3 region has 16 residues. With V trimmed by 2 bases and J by 5 bases, 8 bases remained unmatched. The CDR3 protein is CASSVNRDRGEYGYTF. For the CDR3, the DNA is TGTGCCAGCAGCGTTAATAGGGACAGGGGGGAGTATGGCTACACCTTC.

V is TRBV7-2 and J is TRBJ2-7, with D unresolved. Germline V gives CDR1 SGHTA, CDR2 FQGNSA. V was pared by 3 bases and J by 4 bases, with 13 bases between. The CDR3 length is 14 residues. The CDR3 DNA is TGTGCCAGCAGCTTCGGCAGGACGGTTTACGAGCAGTACTTC. Protein: CASSFGRTVYEQYF.

The chain has TRBV11-2 and TRBJ1-2; no reliable D call. V was cut by 3 bases and J by 2 bases, with 7 bases left in between. The CDR3 contains 13 residues. Germline V gives CDR1 SGHAT, CDR2 FQNNGV. CDR3 sequence: CASSFKRNYGYTF. In DNA form, the CDR3 reads TGTGCCAGCAGCTTTAAACGGAACTATGGCTACACCTTC. The full variable domain, in which reference TRBV11-2 and TRBJ1-2 provide the parts outside the CDR3, is EAGVAQSPRYKIIEKRQSVAFWCNPISGHATLYWYQQILGQGPKLLIQFQNNGVVDDSQLPKDRFSAERLKGVDSTLKIQPAKLEDSAVYLCASSFKRNYGYTFGSGTRLTVV.

The chain employs TRBV27 and TRBJ1-1, with 7 bases matching TRBD1. V lost 4 bases to trimming and J lost 5 bases; unmatched junction nucleotides: 4. The CDR3 extends over 13 amino acids. In germline, CDR1 is MNHEY, CDR2 SMNVEV (reference sequence). CDR3 protein: CASSSPGGTEAFF. Here the CDR3 DNA reads TGTGCCAGCAGTTCTCCAGGGGGGACTGAAGCTTTCTTT.

The chain combines TRBV27 with TRBJ1-2, with D perhaps TRBD1 (6 bases). V lost 5 bases to trimming and J lost 5 bases, with 15 bases between them. The CDR3 is made up of 14 amino acids. CDR1 MNHEY and CDR2 SMNVEV come from the germline V gene (reference sequence). The CDR3 DNA follows: TGTGCCAGCAGTAGGGGGGACCGCCTATATGGCTACACCTTC. Translated, it gives CASSRGDRLYGYTF.

V is TRBV10-3 and J is TRBJ2-7; D is possibly TRBD1 (7 bases). Trimming pared 8 bases from V and 3 bases from J, leaving 17 bases between. The CDR3 length is 14 residues. Germline V lookup: CDR1 ENHRY, CDR2 SYGVKD. CDR3 DNA sequence: TGTGCCATCGCCGGCGGGGACAGCTACTACGAGCAGTACTTC. This codes for CAIAGGDSYYEQYF.

The J gene is TRBJ2-3, the V gene TRBV5-6; D is unclear. The CDR3 sequence is 15 residues long. Germline V lookup: CDR1 SGHDT, CDR2 YYEEEE. Trimming left V 2 bases short and J 0 bases short, with 10 bases between. The DNA of the CDR3 is TGTGCCAGCAGCTTTGGATCCCCTAGCACAGATACGCAGTATTTT. This codes for CASSFGSPSTDTQYF.

This chain connects TRBV7-9 to TRBJ2-1; weak D call: TRBD2 (6 bases). The V gene's germline CDR1 is SEHNR and CDR2 FQNEAQ (reference sequence). This CDR3 region has 13 residues. V gave up 5 bases and J gave up 6 bases, with 11 bases separating them. The CDR3, as DNA: TGTGCCAGCAGCGCAGAGACTAGCAATGAGCAGTTCTTC. It yields the protein CASSAETSNEQFF.

The chain carries TRBV6-1 and TRBJ1-5, with D possibly matching TRBD1 (5 bases). The germline V gene has CDR1 MNHNS and CDR2 SASEGT. The CDR3 has 14 amino acids. V was shortened by 3 bases and J by 8 bases, with 14 bases between the two germline ends. CDR3: CASSDIGAIEPQHF. As DNA, the CDR3 is TGTGCCAGCAGTGACATCGGGGCCATCGAGCCCCAGCATTTT.

V usage is TRBV9 and J usage is TRBJ1-1; D might be TRBD1 (5 bases). Germline V gene lookup returns CDR1 SGDLS and CDR2 YYNGEE. The CDR3 length is 13 residues. Trimming removed 0 bases from V and 8 bases from J, with 11 bases in between. The CDR3 is CASSVATGAEAFF. The CDR3 nucleotides are TGTGCCAGCAGCGTAGCTACCGGGGCGGAAGCTTTCTTT.